The 5 T cell receptor beta chains presented below share a single source sample, sequenced in a study of glioma-infiltrating T cells after dendritic cell vaccination listed by TCRdb under 2016. The sample's time point, from its label and the paper: after dendritic cell vaccination, including at tumor progression/relapse. Receptor libraries were prepared by the immunoSEQ multiplex PCR assay. Imported from immuneACCESS, the table was reduced by TCRdb to in-frame sequences with V and J called. These copies leave out some clones; in studies compared against another copy, an unresolved V gene accounts for under half, and the cause of the remainder is not known. This sample has about 65,000 clones in its table, and around nine tenths of those were observed once. The ten largest make up approximately 10% of the sample. The specimen was blood, collected after dendritic cell vaccination. The source is a human donor with glioblastoma.

V and J are TRBV10-3 and TRBJ1-2; 7 bases match TRBD1. Germline CDR1 and CDR2: ENHRY and SYGVKD. The V gene end was trimmed by 10 bases and the J gene end by 2 bases; junction bases not matched to a gene: 7. There are 13 residues in the CDR3. The CDR3 here is CATKTGPNYGYTF. As DNA, the CDR3 is TGTGCCACTAAGACAGGGCCCAACTATGGCTACACCTTC.

The rearrangement uses TRBV11-2 and TRBJ2-1; a possible D gene is TRBD2 (6 bases). The CDR3 runs 16 residues. Germline CDR1 and CDR2: SGHAT and FQNNGV. Between the trimmed V and J ends, which lost 4 bases and 0 bases, there was a span of 13 bases. The CDR3: CASSSGGESSYNEQFF. The CDR3 DNA reads as TGTGCCAGCAGCTCTGGAGGGGAGAGCTCCTACAATGAGCAGTTCTTC. The full variable domain, rest sourced from reference TRBV11-2 and TRBJ2-1, is EAGVAQSPRYKIIEKRQSVAFWCNPISGHATLYWYQQILGQGPKLLIQFQNNGVVDDSQLPKDRFSAERLKGVDSTLKIQPAKLEDSAVYLCASSSGGESSYNEQFFGPGTRLTVL.

The V call is TRBV9, the J call TRBJ2-3; perhaps TRBD1 as D (5 bases). Germline CDR1 and CDR2: SGDLS and YYNGEE. The CDR3 contains 12 residues. V lost 7 bases and J 3 bases, leaving 9 bases between the germline ends. The CDR3, as DNA: TGTGCCAGCTCCCAGGGAACAGATACGCAGTATTTT. Translated, it gives CASSQGTDTQYF.

The gene calls are TRBV18 and TRBJ2-4; tentative D call: TRBD2 (5 bases). The germline V gene encodes CDR1 KGHSH and CDR2 LQKENI. CDR3 length: 13 residues. V was shortened by 3 bases and J by 9 bases, with 12 bases between the two germline ends. CDR3 in amino acids: CASSPQLDSIQYF. The CDR3 bases are TGTGCCAGCTCACCGCAACTAGACTCCATTCAGTACTTC.

The chain uses TRBV2 and TRBJ2-7; D possibly corresponds to TRBD1 (6 bases). CDR1 is SNHLY and CDR2 is FYNNEI in the germline V gene. The CDR3 runs to 15 residues. Trimming stripped 6 bases from V and 0 bases from J, with 15 bases between. The CDR3 protein is CASRDLTGSSYEQYF. The CDR3 region has the DNA TGTGCCAGCAGGGATCTAACAGGGAGCTCCTACGAGCAGTACTTC.